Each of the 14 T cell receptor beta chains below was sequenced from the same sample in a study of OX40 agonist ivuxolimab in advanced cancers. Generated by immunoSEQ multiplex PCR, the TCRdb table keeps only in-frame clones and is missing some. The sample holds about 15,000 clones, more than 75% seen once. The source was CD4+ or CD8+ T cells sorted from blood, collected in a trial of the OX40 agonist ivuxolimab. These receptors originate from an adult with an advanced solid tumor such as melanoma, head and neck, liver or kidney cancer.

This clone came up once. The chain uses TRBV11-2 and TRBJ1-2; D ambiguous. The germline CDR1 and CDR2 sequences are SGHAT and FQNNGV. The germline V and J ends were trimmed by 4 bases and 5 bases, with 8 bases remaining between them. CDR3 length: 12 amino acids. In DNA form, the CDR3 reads TGTGCCAGCAGCTACGATCTGTATGGCTACACCTTC. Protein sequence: CASSYDLYGYTF.

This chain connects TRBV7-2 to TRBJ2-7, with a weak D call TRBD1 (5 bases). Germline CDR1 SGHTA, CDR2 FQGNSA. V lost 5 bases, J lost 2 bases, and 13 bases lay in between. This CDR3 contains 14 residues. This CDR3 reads CASSGVLGPYEQYF. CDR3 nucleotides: TGTGCCAGCAGCGGGGTCCTGGGGCCCTACGAGCAGTACTTC.

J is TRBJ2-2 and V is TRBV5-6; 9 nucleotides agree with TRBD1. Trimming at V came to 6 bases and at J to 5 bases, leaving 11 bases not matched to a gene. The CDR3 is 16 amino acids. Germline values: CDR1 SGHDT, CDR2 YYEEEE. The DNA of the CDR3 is TGTGCCAGCATCAAAAAGGACAGGGGAAGTACCGGGGAGCTGTTTTTT. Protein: CASIKKDRGSTGELFF. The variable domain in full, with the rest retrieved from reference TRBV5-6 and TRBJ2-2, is DAGVTQSPTHLIKTRGQQVTLRCSPKSGHDTVSWYQQALGQGPQFIFQYYEEEERQRGNFPDRFSGHQFPNYSSELNVNALLLGDSALYLCASIKKDRGSTGELFFGEGSRLTVL.

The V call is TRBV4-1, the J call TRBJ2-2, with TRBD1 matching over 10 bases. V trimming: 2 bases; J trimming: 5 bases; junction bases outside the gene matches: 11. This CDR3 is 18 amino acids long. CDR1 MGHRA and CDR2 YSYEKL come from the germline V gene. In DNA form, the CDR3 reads TGCGCCAGCAGCCAAAAGTCGGGCTGGGGACAGGGGACCGGGGAGCTGTTTTTT. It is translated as CASSQKSGWGQGTGELFF.

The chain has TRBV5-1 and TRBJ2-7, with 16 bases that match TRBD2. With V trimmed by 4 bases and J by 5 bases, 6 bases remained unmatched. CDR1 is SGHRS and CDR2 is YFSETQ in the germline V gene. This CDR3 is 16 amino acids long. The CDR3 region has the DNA TGCGCCAGCAGCACGGGGACTAGCGGGGGGGCCGACGAGCAGTACTTC. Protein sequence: CASSTGTSGGADEQYF.

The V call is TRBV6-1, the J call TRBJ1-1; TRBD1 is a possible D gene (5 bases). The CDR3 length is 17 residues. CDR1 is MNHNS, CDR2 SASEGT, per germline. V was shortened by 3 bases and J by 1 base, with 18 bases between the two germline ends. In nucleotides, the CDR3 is TGTGCCAGCAGTGACCCCGGGTCAGGGACGAGGAACACTGAAGCTTTCTTT. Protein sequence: CASSDPGSGTRNTEAFF.

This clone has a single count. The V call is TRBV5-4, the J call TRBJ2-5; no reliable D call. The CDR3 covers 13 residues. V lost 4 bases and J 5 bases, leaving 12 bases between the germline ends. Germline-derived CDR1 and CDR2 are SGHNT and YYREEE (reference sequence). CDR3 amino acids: CASSLDARETQYF. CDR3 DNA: TGTGCCAGCAGCCTGGACGCGCGGGAGACCCAGTACTTC.

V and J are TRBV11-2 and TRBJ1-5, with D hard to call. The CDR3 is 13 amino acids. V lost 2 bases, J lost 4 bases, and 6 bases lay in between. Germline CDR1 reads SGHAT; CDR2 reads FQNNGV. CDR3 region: CASSLSTNQPQHF. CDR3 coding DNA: TGTGCCAGCAGCTTATCGACTAATCAGCCCCAGCATTTT.

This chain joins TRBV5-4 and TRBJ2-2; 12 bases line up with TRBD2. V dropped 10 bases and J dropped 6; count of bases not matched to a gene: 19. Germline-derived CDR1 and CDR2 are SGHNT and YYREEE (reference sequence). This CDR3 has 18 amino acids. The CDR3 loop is CAEQGTLGLAGSPGELFF. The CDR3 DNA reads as TGTGCCGAACAGGGGACATTGGGACTAGCGGGTTCCCCCGGGGAGCTGTTTTTT.

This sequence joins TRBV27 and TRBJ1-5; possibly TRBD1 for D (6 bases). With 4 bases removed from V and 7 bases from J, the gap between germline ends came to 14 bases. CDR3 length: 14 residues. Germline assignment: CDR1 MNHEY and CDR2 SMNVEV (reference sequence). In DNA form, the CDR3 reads TGTGCCAGCAGTTCAACAGGGAAAGGGCAGCCCCAGCATTTT. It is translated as CASSSTGKGQPQHF.

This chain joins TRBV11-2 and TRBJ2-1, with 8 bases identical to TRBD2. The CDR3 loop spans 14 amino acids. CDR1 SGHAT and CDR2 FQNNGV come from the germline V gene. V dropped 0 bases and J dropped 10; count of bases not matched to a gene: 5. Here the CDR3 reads CASSLDTSGGEQFF. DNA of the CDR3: TGTGCCAGCAGCTTAGATACCAGCGGGGGAGAGCAGTTCTTC.

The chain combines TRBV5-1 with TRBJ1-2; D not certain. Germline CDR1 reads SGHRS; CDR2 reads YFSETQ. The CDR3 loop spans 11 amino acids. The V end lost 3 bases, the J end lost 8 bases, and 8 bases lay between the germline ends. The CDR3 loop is CASSSAGGYTF. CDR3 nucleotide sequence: TGCGCCAGCAGCTCTGCCGGCGGCTACACCTTC.

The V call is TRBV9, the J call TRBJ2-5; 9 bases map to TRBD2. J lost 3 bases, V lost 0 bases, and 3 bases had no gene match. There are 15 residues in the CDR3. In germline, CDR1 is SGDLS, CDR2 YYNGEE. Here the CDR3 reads CASSVGLAGEETQYF. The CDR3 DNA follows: TGTGCCAGCAGCGTAGGCTTAGCGGGGGAAGAGACCCAGTACTTC.

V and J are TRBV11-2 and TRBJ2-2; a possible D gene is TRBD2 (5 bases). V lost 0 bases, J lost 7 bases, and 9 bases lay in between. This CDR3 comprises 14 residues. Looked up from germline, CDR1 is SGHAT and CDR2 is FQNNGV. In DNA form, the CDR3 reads TGTGCCAGCAGCTTAGAGAGGGTTGGCGGGGAGCTGTTTTTT. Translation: CASSLERVGGELFF.